Reported below is one T cell receptor beta chain. Trimming cost V 0 bases and J 6 bases, with 13 bases left between them. The CDR3 has 15 residues. Per the germline V gene, CDR1 is SGDLS and CDR2 is YYNGEE. The protocol was immunoSEQ multiplex PCR, while the TCRdb copy is restricted to in-frame clones and leaves out a portion. The table lists around 110,000 clones, 85% to 90% of them singletons. This sample was included in a study of T cell responses to AZD1222 COVID-19 vaccine. The sequencing here drew on peripheral blood, taken on day 0 of AZD1222 vaccination. This sequence originates from an adult in good health. The chain joins TRBV9 to TRBJ1-5; D is undetermined. The CDR3 DNA reads as TGTGCCAGCAGCGTAGCACCAGGCGAGCGTCAGCCCCAGCATTTT. Its translation is CASSVAPGERQPQHF.